This T cell receptor beta chain was sequenced in a study of cytomegalovirus exposure and HLA in healthy donors. Study as a whole: The same platform was used for the 100 to 150 validation repertoires and the 500 to 700 first-cohort repertoires, a later analysis reported. Regarding the study as a whole: In vitro, three CMV-associated chains proved specific for CMV antigens. Usually a TCR sequence was rare, but some public TCRs were found in many donors.

V was pared by 1 base and J by 2 bases, with 8 bases between. CDR3 size: 14 residues. Germline V CDR1 and CDR2: SGHTA, FQGNSA. This clone was recorded only once. Antigen specificity is unknown. This table comes from immunoSEQ multiplex PCR, and its TCRdb copy is limited to in-frame clones, with some not included. Of over 150,000 clones in the sample, over 85% are singletons; the top ten hold 10% to 13%. Separate from the approximately 670-subject first cohort, the approximately 120-subject validation cohort was the one that the donors belonged to. What was sequenced was PBMCs. V usage is TRBV7-2 and J usage is TRBJ2-5; perhaps TRBD2 as D (5 bases). This clonotype originated in a woman aged 18-29 years in good health and CMV-seropositive. CDR3 loop: CASSLEPGQETQYF. CDR3 bases: TGTGCCAGCAGCTTAGAGCCGGGGCAAGAGACCCAGTACTTC.